This record covers a single T cell receptor beta chain. Amplification of the TCR beta CDR3 regions used RNA transcripts (as template). First-round RT-PCR with HTBI primers preceded a second-round multiplex PCR. TCRdb reprocessed the multiplex PCR reads with MiXCR, giving one entry per CDR3 protein. This sample has about 740,000 distinct CDR3 sequences, with 35% to 50% found just once. This specimen comes from a study of Graves' ophthalmopathy and Graves' hyperthyroidism. The CDR3 sequence is 14 residues long. Germline V gives CDR1 SQVTM, CDR2 ANQGSEA. V shed 5 bases and J shed 4 bases, with 16 bases lying between them.

The rearrangement links TRBV29-1 to TRBJ2-3; perhaps TRBD2 as D (6 bases). The TCR sequence derives from an adult man with Graves' ophthalmopathy. The sequenced sample consisted of peripheral blood. For the CDR3, the DNA is TGCAGCGTTTGGGGGACTGGGAGTGCAGATACGCAGTATTTT. It codes for CSVWGTGSADTQYF.